This passage covers 30 T cell receptor beta chains from one sample sequenced in a study of blood T cell repertoires in COVID-19. Clones were sequenced by immunoSEQ multiplex PCR, and TCRdb holds only the in-frame ones, with some missing. Among some 50,000 clones listed, 87% were seen once. The material sequenced was peripheral blood. Source of these receptors: a man in his forties or fifties with active COVID-19.

This chain links TRBV7-2 with TRBJ2-7; tentative D call: TRBD1 (6 bases). V was trimmed by 1 base and J by 5 bases, leaving 12 bases between them. This CDR3 contains 14 residues. Germline-derived CDR1 and CDR2 are SGHTA and FQGNSA. The CDR3 sequence: CASSLVAGADEQYF. The DNA for the CDR3 is TGTGCCAGCAGCTTAGTGGCAGGGGCAGACGAGCAGTACTTC.

The chain employs TRBV3-1 (or the pseudogene TRBV3-2) and TRBJ2-7; D is possibly TRBD2 (5 bases). Trimming took off 3 bases at V and 2 bases at J, with 11 bases between the two ends. Germline CDR1 LGHDT, CDR2 YNNKEL (reference sequence). The CDR3 is 14 residues long. The CDR3, as DNA: TGTGCCAGCAGCCAGAAACTGAGGGCCTACGAGCAGTACTTC. This translates into CASSQKLRAYEQYF.

This clone was detected only a few times. The chain carries TRBV29-1 and TRBJ2-1, with 8 positions matching TRBD1. Trimming at V came to 7 bases and at J to 10 bases, leaving 3 bases not matched to a gene. This CDR3 has 10 amino acids. Germline CDR1 and CDR2: SQVTM and ANQGSEA. The CDR3 region is CSARGQEQFF. CDR3 coding DNA: TGCAGCGCCAGGGGGCAGGAGCAGTTCTTC.

This rearrangement joins TRBV11-2 to TRBJ2-2; weak D call: TRBD1 (5 bases). With 5 bases removed from V and 1 base from J, the gap between germline ends came to 11 bases. Germline assignment: CDR1 SGHAT and CDR2 FQNNGV. The CDR3 length is 15 residues. CDR3 loop: CASSRVQGNTGELFF. The CDR3 coding sequence is TGTGCCAGCAGCCGCGTCCAGGGGAACACCGGGGAGCTGTTTTTT.

The rearrangement links TRBV6-5 to TRBJ2-1; 13 nucleotides agree with TRBD2. The V segment lost 10 bases and the J segment 12 bases; nucleotides outside the gene matches: 12. Germline V gene lookup returns CDR1 MNHEY and CDR2 SVGAGI. The CDR3 spans 14 residues. CDR3 sequence (DNA): TGTGCCACCAGGACTAGCGGGGGATCCACGGCGCAGTTCTTC. Encoded protein: CATRTSGGSTAQFF.

The gene calls are TRBV5-1 and TRBJ1-4; 9 positions match TRBD1. The CDR3 is 14 residues long. V trimming: 5 bases; J trimming: 3 bases; junction bases outside the gene matches: 2. Germline V CDR1 and CDR2: SGHRS, YFSETQ. The chain's CDR3 is CASRGQGANEKLFF. The CDR3 DNA reads TGCGCCAGCAGGGGACAGGGAGCTAATGAAAAACTGTTTTTT.

The table lists this clone with a few counts. This sequence joins TRBV5-6 and TRBJ1-2; possibly TRBD1 for D (5 bases). CDR3 length equals 11 residues. CDR1 is SGHDT, CDR2 YYEEEE, per germline. Deletions cut 5 bases from V and 8 bases from J, with 10 bases between. The CDR3 loop reads CASSLGGGYTF. The CDR3 DNA is TGTGCCAGCAGTCTCGGGGGAGGCTACACCTTC. Full variable domain (missing parts from reference TRBV5-6 and TRBJ1-2): DAGVTQSPTHLIKTRGQQVTLRCSPKSGHDTVSWYQQALGQGPQFIFQYYEEEERQRGNFPDRFSGHQFPNYSSELNVNALLLGDSALYLCASSLGGGYTFGSGTRLTVV.

This chain joins TRBV28 and TRBJ2-7; no firm D call. The ends were cut back, 2 bases at V and 6 bases at J, with 11 bases in the middle. The CDR3 spans 13 residues. In germline, CDR1 is MDHEN, CDR2 SYDVKM. The CDR3 here is CASSLATPTEQYF. The CDR3 DNA reads as TGTGCCAGCAGTTTAGCGACTCCGACCGAGCAGTACTTC.

The chain carries TRBV7-8 and TRBJ1-2; D uncertain. This CDR3 has 13 amino acids. Germline V gives CDR1 SGHVS, CDR2 FQNEAQ. V lost 5 bases, J lost 4 bases, and 11 bases lay in between. The CDR3 DNA reads TGTGCCAGCAGCCCGGCCGGGGTCTATGGCTACACCTTC. Translating it yields CASSPAGVYGYTF.

V and J are TRBV4-2 and TRBJ2-7; weak D call: TRBD2 (6 bases). From germline, CDR1 is LGHNA and CDR2 YNFKEQ. This CDR3 is built from 14 residues. The V end was cut by 3 bases, the J end by 4 bases, with 13 bases between. CDR3 coding DNA: TGTGCCAGCAGCCATATTTCTAGCGCATACGAGCAGTACTTC. Translation: CASSHISSAYEQYF.

This clone was detected only a few times. V usage is TRBV9 and J usage is TRBJ2-7; 8 nucleotides match TRBD1. Germline CDR1 and CDR2: SGDLS and YYNGEE. The V gene end was trimmed by 4 bases and the J gene end by 3 bases; junction bases not matched to a gene: 12. CDR3 length: 16 residues. CDR3 protein: CASSQESDRDLYEQYF. In nucleotides, the CDR3 is TGTGCCAGCAGCCAAGAGTCGGACAGGGACCTCTACGAGCAGTACTTC.

This clone was counted a few times. V is TRBV5-1 and J is TRBJ2-5; D not certain. With 6 bases removed from V and 0 bases from J, the gap between germline ends came to 3 bases. The CDR3 is 11 amino acids. Germline CDR1 reads SGHRS; CDR2 reads YFSETQ. Here the CDR3 reads CASTNQETQYF. CDR3 in DNA: TGCGCCAGCACCAACCAAGAGACCCAGTACTTC.

This clone was seen only once. The rearrangement links TRBV20-1 to TRBJ2-2; possible D gene TRBD1, 6 bases. Looked up from germline, CDR1 is DFQATT and CDR2 is SNEGSKA (reference sequence). The CDR3 has 14 amino acids. Trimming left V 3 bases short and J 0 bases short, with 8 bases between. The CDR3, as DNA: TGCAGTGCTAGTAACAGGGCGAACACCGGGGAGCTGTTTTTT. Its translation is CSASNRANTGELFF.

This rearrangement joins TRBV4-3 to TRBJ1-2, with no clear D. Germline CDR1 and CDR2: LGHNA and YSLEER. Trimming removed 4 bases at V and 3 bases at J, with 15 bases between. This CDR3 region has 15 residues. CDR3 DNA sequence: TGCGCCAGCAGCCTTTCCCATCGGAGGGACTATGGCTACACCTTC. It is translated as CASSLSHRRDYGYTF.

The chain is built from TRBV7-2 and TRBJ1-2; no firm D call. The CDR3 is 14 amino acids. V gave up 5 bases and J gave up 3 bases, with 13 bases separating them. Germline CDR1 reads SGHTA; CDR2 reads FQGNSA. This chain's CDR3 is CASSPPSGHYGYTF. The CDR3 nucleotides read TGTGCCAGCAGCCCCCCCAGCGGACACTATGGCTACACCTTC.

This clone was detected once. The rearrangement uses TRBV6-1 and TRBJ2-3; unclear D gene. CDR3 size: 13 residues. Trimming cost V 2 bases and J 7 bases, with 10 bases left between them. The germline V gene has CDR1 MNHNS and CDR2 SASEGT. CDR3: CASSESARNTQYF. The CDR3 region has the DNA TGTGCCAGCAGTGAAAGCGCGCGGAATACGCAGTATTTT.

In this sample, this clone turned up a few times. This chain links TRBV3-1 (or the pseudogene TRBV3-2) with TRBJ2-7; TRBD1 is a possible D gene (5 bases). This CDR3 region has 15 residues. The germline CDR1 and CDR2 sequences are LGHDT and YNNKEL (reference sequence). V was pared by 0 bases and J by 7 bases, with 16 bases between. DNA of the CDR3: TGTGCCAGCAGCCAAGATCCGGACAACCTCTGGGAGCAGTACTTC. It translates to CASSQDPDNLWEQYF.

The chain recombines TRBV5-3 with TRBJ1-3; a weak D match, TRBD1 (6 bases). TRBV5-3 is placed among ORFs of uncertain function. The V end lost 5 bases, the J end lost 0 bases, and 15 bases lay between the germline ends. This CDR3 has 16 amino acids. The CDR3 here is CARRDTGCASGNTIYF. CDR3 DNA sequence: TGTGCCAGAAGAGATACAGGGTGCGCCTCTGGAAACACCATATATTTT.

The chain is built from TRBV18 and TRBJ2-7; 9 positions agree with TRBD2. The junction had 4 bases not matched to a gene; V was cut back by 3 bases and J by 1 base. CDR1 and CDR2 from the germline V gene are KGHSH and LQKENI. The CDR3 totals 15 residues. CDR3 DNA: TGTGCCAGCTCACCTTGGGCGGGGGGGTCCTACGAGCAGTACTTC. It translates to CASSPWAGGSYEQYF.

The rearrangement joins TRBV12-3 or TRBV12-4 to TRBJ1-1; D uncertain. Trimming cost V 4 bases and J 3 bases, with 3 bases left between them. The CDR3 consists of 11 residues. DNA for the CDR3: TGTGCCAGCAGTTCATACACTGAAGCTTTCTTT. Translating it yields CASSSYTEAFF.

The chain employs TRBV28 and TRBJ1-4, with D possibly being TRBD1 (5 bases). V was shortened by 6 bases and J by 3 bases, with 17 bases between the two germline ends. CDR3 length equals 16 residues. Germline assignment: CDR1 MDHEN and CDR2 SYDVKM. For the CDR3, the DNA is TGTGCCAGCAGCCACCTCTGGGGGGAAGCTAATGAAAAACTGTTTTTT. Residues: CASSHLWGEANEKLFF.

The genes are TRBV6-5 and TRBJ1-1, with no clear D. Trimming cost V 7 bases and J 1 base, with 16 bases left between them. The CDR3 is made up of 15 amino acids. Germline CDR1 reads MNHEY; CDR2 reads SVGAGI. CDR3 DNA: TGTGCCAGCATCTCGAGTCGGAGGACGAACACTGAAGCTTTCTTT. It translates to CASISSRRTNTEAFF.

V is TRBV20-1 and J is TRBJ2-1, with D perhaps matching TRBD1 (6 bases). Germline CDR1 is DFQATT and CDR2 is SNEGSKA (reference sequence). The CDR3 is made up of 11 amino acids. Trimming cost V 6 bases and J 8 bases, with 11 bases left between them. CDR3 sequence: CSAQGSDEQFF. DNA of the CDR3: TGCAGTGCCCAGGGGAGCGATGAGCAGTTCTTC.

This clone appeared a single time. The gene calls are TRBV15 and TRBJ1-1; D possibly corresponds to TRBD1 (6 bases). The length of the CDR3 is 14 residues. CDR1 is LNHNV, CDR2 YYDKDF, per germline (reference sequence). Trimming removed 3 bases at V and 6 bases at J, with 14 bases between. The CDR3 sequence: CATSRDKGEPEAFF. The CDR3 DNA reads as TGTGCCACCAGCAGGGATAAGGGGGAACCTGAAGCTTTCTTT.

The CDR3 nucleotides read TGCGCCAGCAGCTTGGCGACCGGAGTGGGGGCTATTTGGGAGACCCAGTACTTC. Its protein is CASSLATGVGAIWETQYF. V usage is TRBV5-1 and J usage is TRBJ2-5; D possibly corresponds to TRBD1 (6 bases). This CDR3 is 18 amino acids long. Germline CDR1 SGHRS, CDR2 YFSETQ. Trimming removed 0 bases at V and 5 bases at J, with 23 bases between.

The rearrangement links TRBV19 to TRBJ2-1; TRBD2 matches at 13 bases. The germline CDR1 and CDR2 sequences are LNHDA and SQIVND (reference sequence). After removal of 7 bases from V and 5 bases from J, the junction contained 8 bases not matched to a gene. This CDR3 spans 16 amino acids. Here the CDR3 DNA reads TGTGCCAGTAACCTAATGGGGACTAGCGGGAACAATGAGCAGTTCTTC. Amino acids: CASNLMGTSGNNEQFF.

The chain employs TRBV6-5 and TRBJ1-2; D not certain. V was cut by 6 bases and J by 8 bases, with 13 bases left in between. CDR1 is MNHEY, CDR2 SVGAGI, per germline. CDR3 length: 12 amino acids. CDR3 sequence reads: CASSPRHGGYTF. As DNA, the CDR3 is TGTGCCAGCAGCCCGAGGCATGGGGGCTACACCTTC.

The V gene is TRBV4-1, the J gene TRBJ2-1, with TRBD2 identical over 8 bases. The CDR3 spans 17 residues. Germline V gene lookup returns CDR1 MGHRA and CDR2 YSYEKL. Trimming at V came to 0 bases and at J to 3 bases, leaving 7 bases not matched to a gene. The CDR3 coding sequence is TGCGCCAGCAGCCAAGATTGGTTAGCGGGGCTCTACAATGAGCAGTTCTTC. This sequence encodes CASSQDWLAGLYNEQFF.

The chain links TRBV9 to TRBJ2-3; TRBD2 matches at 8 bases. CDR1 SGDLS and CDR2 YYNGEE come from the germline V gene. The CDR3 length is 15 residues. V shed 0 bases and J 3 bases; nucleotides not matched to a gene: 3. The DNA for the CDR3 is TGTGCCAGCAGCGTAGGGGTAGCGGGAACAGATACGCAGTATTTT. It is translated as CASSVGVAGTDTQYF.

This clone was seen a handful of times. This chain joins TRBV6-2 or TRBV6-3 and TRBJ2-7, with D perhaps TRBD2 (5 bases). Germline assignment: CDR1 MNHEY and CDR2 SVGEGT. There are 13 residues in the CDR3. The V end lost 2 bases, the J end lost 3 bases, and 8 bases lay between the germline ends. The CDR3 nucleotides are TGTGCCAGCAGTTACGGACTGATCTACGAGCAGTACTTC. The encoded protein is CASSYGLIYEQYF.